The entry below describes one T cell receptor beta chain. RNA totalling about 0.45 to 1 ug underwent reverse transcription with random hexamers. TCRdb ran MiXCR on the immunoSEQ multiplex PCR reads and lists one entry per CDR3 protein. Among approximately 77,000 distinct CDR3 sequences listed, under 95% were seen once. The source of the sample is a study of CD8 T cells in Susac syndrome. The source of this sequence is a human donor with Susac syndrome. The sample consisted of CD4+ T cells from PBMCs.

The CDR3 DNA reads as TGTGCCAGCTCACCAGGGGCGAGGACAGGGAATTCACCCCTCCACTTT. It is translated as CASSPGARTGNSPLHF. V and J are TRBV18 and TRBJ1-6; 8 bases align to TRBD1. CDR1 is KGHSH, CDR2 LQKENI, per germline. V dropped 2 bases and J dropped 7; count of bases not matched to a gene: 7. The CDR3 consists of 16 residues.